These 16 T cell receptor beta chains came from one sample sequenced in a study of cytomegalovirus exposure and HLA in healthy donors (dated by TCRdb to 2015 to 2018). To prepare the library, the immunoSEQ multiplex PCR assay was applied. For the multiplex PCR, a mixture combining 60 forward primers for TCR Vbeta segments and 13 reverse primers for TCR Jbeta segments was used. This immuneACCESS table, as held by TCRdb, lists in-frame sequences with V and J called but not all clones. Of the missing ones, under half trace to an unresolved V gene in checked studies; the others have no known cause. The sample table gives about 41,000 clones. 5% to 7.5% of the sample is taken by the ten largest. Sequenced sample: PBMCs. These TCRs come from a young man in good health and CMV-seronegative.

The chain joins TRBV5-1 to TRBJ2-7, with 11 nucleotides matching TRBD2. V lost 4 bases, J lost 6 bases, and 3 bases stayed unmatched. The length of the CDR3 is 13 residues. The V gene's germline CDR1 is SGHRS and CDR2 YFSETQ. The CDR3 nucleotides are TGCGCCAGCAGCCAACTAGCGGGAGCCGAGCAGTACTTC. It translates to CASSQLAGAEQYF.

CDR3 in DNA: TGTGCCAGCAGCTCCAGGGGCGAGCGGGGGTACAATGAGCAGTTCTTC. This sequence encodes CASSSRGERGYNEQFF. The J gene is TRBJ2-1, the V gene TRBV5-4, with 8 positions matching TRBD2. The length of the CDR3 is 16 residues. The germline gives CDR1 SGHNT, CDR2 YYREEE (reference sequence). The trim removed 3 bases at V and 4 bases at J, leaving 9 bases unmatched.

The V and J genes are TRBV27 and TRBJ2-5; 16 nucleotides align to TRBD2. V shed 6 bases, J shed 7 bases, and the junction held 14 bases outside the gene matches. CDR1 is MNHEY and CDR2 is SMNVEV in the germline V gene (reference sequence). CDR3 length: 18 residues. CDR3 DNA: TGTGCCAGCAGATCCGGGACTAGCGGGGGGGCCTTAATTGGGACCCAGTACTTC. It codes for CASRSGTSGGALIGTQYF.

The rearrangement uses TRBV7-9 and TRBJ2-3, with TRBD2 matching over 10 bases. Trimming removed 2 bases from V and 4 bases from J; junction bases left unmatched: 3. CDR3 length equals 15 residues. Germline CDR1 is SEHNR and CDR2 is FQNEAQ (reference sequence). The CDR3 region is CASSLLAGVSDTQYF. The CDR3 bases are TGTGCCAGCAGCTTACTAGCGGGAGTCTCAGATACGCAGTATTTT.

A word on this clone: Other DNA sequences in the same sample also yield this CDR3. V and J are TRBV4-1 and TRBJ1-1, with TRBD1 identical over 7 bases. Unmatched junction bases numbered 4, after V lost 0 bases and J lost 3 bases. Germline CDR1 MGHRA, CDR2 YSYEKL. The CDR3 length is 15 residues. The CDR3 DNA sequence: TGCGCCAGCAGCCAAGATGAGGGGGCTTACACTGAAGCTTTCTTT. This sequence encodes CASSQDEGAYTEAFF.

The chain has TRBV25-1 and TRBJ1-2, with a weak D call TRBD1 (6 bases). The V end lost 6 bases, the J end lost 8 bases, and 19 bases lay between the germline ends. Germline loops: CDR1 MGHDK, CDR2 SYGVNS. This CDR3 comprises 14 residues. The CDR3 region is CASSASRGVYGYTF. The CDR3 nucleotides read TGTGCCAGCAGCGCTTCCAGGGGTGTTTACGGCTACACCTTC.

The J gene is TRBJ1-6, the V gene TRBV7-2; weak D call: TRBD1 (5 bases). Trimming took off 6 bases at V and 1 base at J, with 10 bases between the two ends. In germline, CDR1 is SGHTA, CDR2 FQGNSA. This CDR3 is built from 15 residues. CDR3 in amino acids: CASRSQGSYNSPLHF. The CDR3, as DNA: TGTGCCAGCAGATCTCAGGGTTCCTATAATTCACCCCTCCACTTT.

This chain links TRBV19 with TRBJ2-7, with TRBD2 identical over 8 bases. In germline, CDR1 is LNHDA, CDR2 SQIVND (reference sequence). The CDR3 loop spans 15 amino acids. The V segment lost 7 bases and the J segment 3 bases; nucleotides outside the gene matches: 11. The CDR3: CASTEGVAGLYEQYF. CDR3 DNA sequence: TGTGCCAGTACCGAGGGGGTAGCGGGACTCTACGAGCAGTACTTC.

The J gene is TRBJ1-2, the V gene TRBV9; 7 nucleotides align to TRBD1. The CDR3 runs 12 residues. The V gene's germline CDR1 is SGDLS and CDR2 YYNGEE. With 3 bases clipped from V and 6 bases from J, the junction kept 2 bases outside the gene matches. This CDR3 is CASSADRDGYTF. The CDR3 DNA follows: TGTGCCAGCAGCGCCGACAGGGATGGCTACACCTTC.

This sequence joins TRBV5-1 and TRBJ2-1; 11 nucleotides agree with TRBD2. Germline V gene data show CDR1 as SGHRS and CDR2 as YFSETQ. Trimming at V came to 0 bases and at J to 12 bases, leaving 8 bases not matched to a gene. The CDR3 is 15 amino acids. The DNA of the CDR3 is TGCGCCAGCAGCTTGGTCCTAGCGGGGGGACACGGGCAGTTCTTC. Translation gives CASSLVLAGGHGQFF.

V is TRBV4-1 and J is TRBJ1-2, with TRBD1 identical over 9 bases. The CDR3 sequence is 16 residues long. V gave up 0 bases and J gave up 4 bases; unmatched junction bases: 6. Germline-derived CDR1 and CDR2 are MGHRA and YSYEKL. The CDR3, as DNA: TGCGCCAGCAGCCAAGATCTTGGGACAGGGAGCTATGGCTACACCTTC. It yields the protein CASSQDLGTGSYGYTF.

This rearrangement joins TRBV6-5 to TRBJ2-5; D gene unclear. The J call may be wrong; the DNA end is better matched by TRBJ2-7. The V gene's germline CDR1 is MNHEY and CDR2 SVGAGI. This CDR3 comprises 15 residues. This CDR3 reads CASSPVRGNSYEQYF. CDR3 bases: TGTGCCAGCAGCCCAGTAAGAGGCAATTCCTACGAGCAGTACTTC.

The rearrangement links TRBV9 to TRBJ1-2, with D possibly being TRBD1 (5 bases). Germline CDR1 and CDR2: SGDLS and YYNGEE. The CDR3 runs 14 residues. V was cut by 0 bases and J by 1 base, with 7 bases left in between. The CDR3 region is CASSVGQINYGYTF. The CDR3 DNA is TGTGCCAGCAGCGTAGGACAGATTAACTATGGCTACACCTTC.

V usage is TRBV6-5 and J usage is TRBJ2-7, with a weak D call TRBD2 (5 bases). CDR3 length: 14 amino acids. V was shortened by 6 bases and J by 2 bases, with 14 bases between the two germline ends. Germline assignment: CDR1 MNHEY and CDR2 SVGAGI. The DNA of the CDR3 is TGTGCCAGCAGGTCCCGGGTTAGCGCCTACGAGCAGTACTTC. As protein: CASRSRVSAYEQYF.

J is TRBJ1-4 and V is TRBV20-1, with D uncertain. V was clipped by 6 bases and J by 7 bases, with 6 bases between them. Germline V gene sequence: CDR1 DFQATT, CDR2 SNEGSKA (reference sequence). The CDR3 length is 10 residues. CDR3 sequence (DNA): TGCAGTGCCCGAGCTGAAAAACTGTTTTTT. As protein: CSARAEKLFF.

J is TRBJ1-2 and V is TRBV5-4; the D is unclear. The CDR3 is 14 residues long. Germline values: CDR1 SGHNT, CDR2 YYREEE (reference sequence). V was shortened by 6 bases and J by 0 bases, with 12 bases between the two germline ends. DNA of the CDR3: TGTGCCAGCACCTACTCAGGTCCTAACTATGGCTACACCTTC. This sequence encodes CASTYSGPNYGYTF.